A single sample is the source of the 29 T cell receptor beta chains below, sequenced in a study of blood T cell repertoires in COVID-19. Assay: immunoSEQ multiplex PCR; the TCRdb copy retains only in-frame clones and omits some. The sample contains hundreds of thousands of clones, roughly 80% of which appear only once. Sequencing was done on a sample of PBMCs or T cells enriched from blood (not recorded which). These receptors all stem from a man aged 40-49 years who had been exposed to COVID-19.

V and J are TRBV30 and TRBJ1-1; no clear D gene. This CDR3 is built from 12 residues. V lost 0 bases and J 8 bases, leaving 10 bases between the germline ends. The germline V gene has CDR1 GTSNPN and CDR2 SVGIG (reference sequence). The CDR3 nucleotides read TGTGCCTGGAGTGTACGGGGAAGGGAAGCTTTCTTT. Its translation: CAWSVRGREAFF.

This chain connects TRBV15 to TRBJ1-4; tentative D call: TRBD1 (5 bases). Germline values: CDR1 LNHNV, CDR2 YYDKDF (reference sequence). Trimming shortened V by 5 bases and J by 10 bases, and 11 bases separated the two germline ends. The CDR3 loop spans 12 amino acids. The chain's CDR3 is CATSYHRRKLFF. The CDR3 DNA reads TGTGCCACCAGCTACCACAGGAGAAAACTGTTTTTT.

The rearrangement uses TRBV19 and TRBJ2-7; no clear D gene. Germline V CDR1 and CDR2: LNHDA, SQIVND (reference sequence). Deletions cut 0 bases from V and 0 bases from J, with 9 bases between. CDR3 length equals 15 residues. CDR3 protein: CASSIDLETSYEQYF. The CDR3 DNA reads TGTGCCAGTAGTATAGATCTAGAAACCTCCTACGAGCAGTACTTC.

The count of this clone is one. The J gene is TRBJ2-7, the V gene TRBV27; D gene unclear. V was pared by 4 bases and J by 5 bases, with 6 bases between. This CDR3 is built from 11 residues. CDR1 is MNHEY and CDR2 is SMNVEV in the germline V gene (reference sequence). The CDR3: CASSSLNEQYF. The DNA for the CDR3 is TGTGCCAGCAGTTCCCTTAACGAGCAGTACTTC.

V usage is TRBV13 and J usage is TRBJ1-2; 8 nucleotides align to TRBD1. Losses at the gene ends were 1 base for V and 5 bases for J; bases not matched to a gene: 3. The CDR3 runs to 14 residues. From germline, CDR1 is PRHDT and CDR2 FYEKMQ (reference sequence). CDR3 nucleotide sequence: TGTGCCAGCAGCTTAGCAGGGGGCGGATATGGCTACACCTTC. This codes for CASSLAGGGYGYTF.

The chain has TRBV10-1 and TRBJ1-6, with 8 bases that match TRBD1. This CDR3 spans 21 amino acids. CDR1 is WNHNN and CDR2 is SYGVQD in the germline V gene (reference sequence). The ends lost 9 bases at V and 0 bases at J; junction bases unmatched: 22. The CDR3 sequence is CARDRERRDLLHDSYNSPLHF. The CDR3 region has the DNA TGCGCCAGGGACAGGGAAAGACGAGATTTATTGCACGACTCCTATAATTCACCCCTCCACTTT.

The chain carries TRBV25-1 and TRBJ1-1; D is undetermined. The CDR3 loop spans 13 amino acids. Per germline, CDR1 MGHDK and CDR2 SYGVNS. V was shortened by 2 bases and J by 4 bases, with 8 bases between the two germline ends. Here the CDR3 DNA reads TGTGCCAGCAGTGAAGGCCGAAGCACTGAAGCTTTCTTT. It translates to CASSEGRSTEAFF.

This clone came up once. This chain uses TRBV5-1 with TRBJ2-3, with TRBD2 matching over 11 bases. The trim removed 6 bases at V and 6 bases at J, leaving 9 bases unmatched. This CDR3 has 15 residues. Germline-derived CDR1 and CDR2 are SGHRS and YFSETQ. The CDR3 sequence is CASIPLAGGSDTQYF. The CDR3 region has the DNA TGCGCCAGCATTCCCCTAGCGGGAGGATCCGATACGCAGTATTTT.

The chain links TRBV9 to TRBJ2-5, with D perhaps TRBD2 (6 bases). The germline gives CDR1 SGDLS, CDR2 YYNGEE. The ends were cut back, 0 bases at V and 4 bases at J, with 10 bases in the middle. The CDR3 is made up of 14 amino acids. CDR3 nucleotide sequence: TGTGCCAGCAGCGTAGACCCGGGGGTAGAGACCCAGTACTTC. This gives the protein CASSVDPGVETQYF.

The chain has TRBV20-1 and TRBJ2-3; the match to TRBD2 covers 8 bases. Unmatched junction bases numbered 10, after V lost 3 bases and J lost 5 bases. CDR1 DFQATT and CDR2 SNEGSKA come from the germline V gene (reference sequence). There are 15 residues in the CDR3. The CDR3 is CSASPHQRERDTQYF. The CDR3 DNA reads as TGCAGTGCTAGTCCCCACCAGCGGGAGCGAGATACGCAGTATTTT.

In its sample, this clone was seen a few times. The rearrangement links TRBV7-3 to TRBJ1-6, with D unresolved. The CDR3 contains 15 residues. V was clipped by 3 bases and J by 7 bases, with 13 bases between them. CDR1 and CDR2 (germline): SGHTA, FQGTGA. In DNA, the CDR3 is TGTGCCAGCAGCTTGATGGCAGGCGGGAATTCACCCCTCCACTTT. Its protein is CASSLMAGGNSPLHF.

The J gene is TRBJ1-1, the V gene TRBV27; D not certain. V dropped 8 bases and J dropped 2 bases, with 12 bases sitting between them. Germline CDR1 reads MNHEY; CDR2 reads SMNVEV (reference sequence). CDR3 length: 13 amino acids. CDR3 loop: CASAIRGNTEAFF. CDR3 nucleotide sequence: TGTGCCAGCGCCATTCGCGGAAACACTGAAGCTTTCTTT.

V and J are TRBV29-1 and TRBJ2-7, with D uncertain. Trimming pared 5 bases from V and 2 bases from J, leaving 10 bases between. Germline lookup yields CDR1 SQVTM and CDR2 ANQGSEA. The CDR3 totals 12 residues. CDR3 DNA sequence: TGCAGCGTTCTGAGCCGTACCTACGAGCAGTACTTC. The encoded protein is CSVLSRTYEQYF.

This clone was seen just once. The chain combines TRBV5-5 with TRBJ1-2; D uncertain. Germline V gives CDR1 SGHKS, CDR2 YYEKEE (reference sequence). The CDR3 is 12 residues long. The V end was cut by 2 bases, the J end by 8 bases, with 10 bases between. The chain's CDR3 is CASSFDNRGYTF. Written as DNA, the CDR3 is TGTGCCAGCAGCTTCGACAACCGAGGCTACACCTTC.

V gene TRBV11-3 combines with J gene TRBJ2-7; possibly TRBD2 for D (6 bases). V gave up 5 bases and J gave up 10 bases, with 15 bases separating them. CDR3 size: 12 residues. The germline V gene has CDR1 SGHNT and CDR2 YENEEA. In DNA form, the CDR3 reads TGTGCCAGCAGCCAATCCCAGGGAGGACAGTACTTC. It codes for CASSQSQGGQYF.

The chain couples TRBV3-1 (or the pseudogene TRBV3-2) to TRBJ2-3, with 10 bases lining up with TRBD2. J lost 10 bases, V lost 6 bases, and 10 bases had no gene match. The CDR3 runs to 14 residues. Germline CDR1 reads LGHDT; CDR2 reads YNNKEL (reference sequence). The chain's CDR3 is CASRDITAGGAQYF. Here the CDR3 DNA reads TGTGCCAGCAGGGACATTACAGCGGGGGGGGCGCAGTATTTT.

CDR3 sequence reads: CASLLTGRWEYNEQFF. For the CDR3, the DNA is TGTGCCAGCCTCTTAACCGGGAGGTGGGAATACAATGAGCAGTTCTTC. The chain is built from TRBV7-2 and TRBJ2-1; TRBD2 matches at 7 bases. Unmatched junction bases numbered 14, after V lost 8 bases and J lost 4 bases. CDR3 length equals 16 residues. From germline, CDR1 is SGHTA and CDR2 FQGNSA.

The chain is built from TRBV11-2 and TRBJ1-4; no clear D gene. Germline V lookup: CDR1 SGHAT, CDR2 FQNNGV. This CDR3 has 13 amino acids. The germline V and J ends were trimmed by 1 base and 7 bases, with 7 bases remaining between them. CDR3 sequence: CASSLGLREKLFF. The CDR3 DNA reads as TGTGCCAGCAGCTTAGGTCTCCGTGAAAAACTGTTTTTT.

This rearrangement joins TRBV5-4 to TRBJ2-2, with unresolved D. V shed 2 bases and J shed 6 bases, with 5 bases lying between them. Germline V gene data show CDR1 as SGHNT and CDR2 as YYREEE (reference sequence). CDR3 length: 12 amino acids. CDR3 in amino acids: CASSFGPGELFF. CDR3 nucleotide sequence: TGTGCCAGCAGCTTCGGTCCCGGGGAGCTGTTTTTT. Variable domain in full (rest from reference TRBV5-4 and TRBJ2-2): ETGVTQSPTHLIKTRGQQVTLRCSSQSGHNTVSWYQQALGQGPQFIFQYYREEENGRGNFPPRFSGLQFPNYSSELNVNALELDDSALYLCASSFGPGELFFGEGSRLTVL.

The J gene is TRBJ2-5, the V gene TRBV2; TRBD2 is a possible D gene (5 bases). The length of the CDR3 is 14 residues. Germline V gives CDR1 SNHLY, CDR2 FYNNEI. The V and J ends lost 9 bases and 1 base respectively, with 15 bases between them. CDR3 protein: CARGVPAAQETQYF. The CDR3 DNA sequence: TGTGCCAGGGGAGTGCCGGCGGCCCAAGAGACCCAGTACTTC.

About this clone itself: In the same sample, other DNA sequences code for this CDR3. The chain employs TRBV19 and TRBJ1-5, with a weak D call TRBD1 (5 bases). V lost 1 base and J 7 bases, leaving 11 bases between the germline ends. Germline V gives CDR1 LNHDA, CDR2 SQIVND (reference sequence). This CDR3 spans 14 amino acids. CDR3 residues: CASSIARGGQPQHF. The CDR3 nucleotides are TGTGCCAGTAGTATAGCGAGGGGAGGCCAGCCCCAGCATTTT.

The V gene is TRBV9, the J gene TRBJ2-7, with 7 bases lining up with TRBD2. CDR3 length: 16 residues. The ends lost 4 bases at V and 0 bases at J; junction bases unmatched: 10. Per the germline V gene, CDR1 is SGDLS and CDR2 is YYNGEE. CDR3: CASSPPWGGNSYEQYF. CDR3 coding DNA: TGTGCCAGCAGCCCCCCCTGGGGGGGAAACTCCTACGAGCAGTACTTC.

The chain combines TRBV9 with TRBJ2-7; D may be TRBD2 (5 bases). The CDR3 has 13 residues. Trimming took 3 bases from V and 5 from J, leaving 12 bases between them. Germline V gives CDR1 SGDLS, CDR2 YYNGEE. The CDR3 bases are TGTGCCAGCAGCGCCCCTGGAGGTAACGAGCAGTACTTC. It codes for CASSAPGGNEQYF. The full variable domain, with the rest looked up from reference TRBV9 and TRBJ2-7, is DSGVTQTPKHLITATGQRVTLRCSPRSGDLSVYWYQQSLDQGLQFLIQYYNGEERAKGNILERFSAQQFPDLHSELNLSSLELGDSALYFCASSAPGGNEQYFGPGTRLTVT.

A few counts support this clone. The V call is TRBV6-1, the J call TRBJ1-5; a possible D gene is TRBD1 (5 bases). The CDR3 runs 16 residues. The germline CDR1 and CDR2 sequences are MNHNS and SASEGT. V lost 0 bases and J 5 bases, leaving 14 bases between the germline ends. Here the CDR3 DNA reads TGTGCCAGCAGTGAAGCCCTAAACAGGCCTTATCAGCCCCAGCATTTT. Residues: CASSEALNRPYQPQHF.

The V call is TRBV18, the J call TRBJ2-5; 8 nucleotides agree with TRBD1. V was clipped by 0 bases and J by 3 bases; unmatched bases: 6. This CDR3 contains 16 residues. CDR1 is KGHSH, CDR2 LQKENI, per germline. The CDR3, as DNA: TGTGCCAGCTCACCACCGGCAGGGGGCCTAAAAGAGACCCAGTACTTC. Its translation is CASSPPAGGLKETQYF. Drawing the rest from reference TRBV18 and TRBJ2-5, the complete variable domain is NAGVMQNPRHLVRRRGQEARLRCSPMKGHSHVYWYRQLPEEGLKFMVYLQKENIIDESGMPKERFSAEFPKEGPSILRIQQVVRGDSAAYFCASSPPAGGLKETQYFGPGTRLLVL.

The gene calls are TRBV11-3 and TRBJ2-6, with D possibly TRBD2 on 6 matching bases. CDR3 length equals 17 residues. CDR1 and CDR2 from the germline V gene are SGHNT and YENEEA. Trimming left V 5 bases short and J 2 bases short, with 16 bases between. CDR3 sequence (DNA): TGTGCCAGCAGCCTCCTGTCGGCGGGGACTGGGGCCAACGTCCTGACTTTC. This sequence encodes CASSLLSAGTGANVLTF.

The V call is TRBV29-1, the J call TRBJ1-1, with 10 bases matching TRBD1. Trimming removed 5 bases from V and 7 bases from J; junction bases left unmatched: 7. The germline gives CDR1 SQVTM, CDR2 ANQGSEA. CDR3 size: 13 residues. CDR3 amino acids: CSVPGTGDIEAFF. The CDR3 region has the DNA TGCAGCGTTCCCGGGACAGGGGATATTGAAGCTTTCTTT. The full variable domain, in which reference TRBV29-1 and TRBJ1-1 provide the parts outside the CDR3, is SAVISQKPSRDICQRGTSLTIQCQVDSQVTMMFWYRQQPGQSLTLIATANQGSEATYESGFVIDKFPISRPNLTFSTLTVSNMSPEDSSIYLCSVPGTGDIEAFFGQGTRLTVV.

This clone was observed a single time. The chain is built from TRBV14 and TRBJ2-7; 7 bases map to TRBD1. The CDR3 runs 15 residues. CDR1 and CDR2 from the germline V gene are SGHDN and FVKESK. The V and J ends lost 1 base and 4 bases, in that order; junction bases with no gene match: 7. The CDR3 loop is CASSQGTGQRYEQYF. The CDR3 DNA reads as TGTGCCAGCAGCCAAGGTACGGGACAGCGATACGAGCAGTACTTC.

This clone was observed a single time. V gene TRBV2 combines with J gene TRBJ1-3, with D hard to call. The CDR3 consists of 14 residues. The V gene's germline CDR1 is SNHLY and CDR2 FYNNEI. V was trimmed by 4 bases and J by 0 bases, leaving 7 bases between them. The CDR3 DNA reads TGTGCCAGCAGTGCGGGAGGCTCTGGAAACACCATATATTTT. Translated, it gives CASSAGGSGNTIYF.